A single sample gave rise to the 21 T cell receptor beta chains below, sequenced in a study of blood T cell repertoires in COVID-19. Method: immunoSEQ multiplex PCR; TCRdb's copy keeps in-frame clones and lacks some. The data show about 250,000 clones, with approximately 84% seen just once and roughly 16% held by the top ten. The sequenced material came from PBMCs or T cells enriched from blood (not recorded which). Receptors were obtained from a man younger than 35 who had recovered from COVID-19.

This clone has only one observation. V gene TRBV24-1 combines with J gene TRBJ2-7, with 8 bases that match TRBD1. CDR1 and CDR2 (germline): KGHDR, SFDVKD. The J segment lost 6 bases and the V segment lost 0 bases, leaving 0 bases of the junction unmatched. The CDR3 consists of 13 residues. In DNA, the CDR3 is TGTGCCACCAGTGATTTGACAGGGGGCGAGCAGTACTTC. Translating it yields CATSDLTGGEQYF.

The chain has TRBV7-2 and TRBJ2-5, with TRBD1 identical over 7 bases. The length of the CDR3 is 13 residues. The V and J ends lost 4 bases and 5 bases, in that order; junction bases with no gene match: 4. Looked up from germline, CDR1 is SGHTA and CDR2 is FQGNSA. The CDR3 loop is CASSWGQTETQYF. The CDR3 DNA follows: TGTGCCAGCAGCTGGGGACAGACCGAGACCCAGTACTTC.

V and J are TRBV5-8 and TRBJ2-2, with D tentatively TRBD1 (6 bases). Looked up from germline, CDR1 is SGHTS and CDR2 is YDEGEE. The CDR3 runs 16 residues. Trimming removed 2 bases at V and 4 bases at J, with 15 bases between. The CDR3 region is CASSFLHRVGTGELFF. The CDR3 DNA follows: TGTGCCAGCAGCTTTTTGCACAGGGTGGGCACCGGGGAGCTGTTTTTT.

The DNA for the CDR3 is TGTGCCAGCAGTGGGGACCTAACAGGGAGCTCTGGAAACACCATATATTTT. This sequence encodes CASSGDLTGSSGNTIYF. The chain combines TRBV2 with TRBJ1-3; D is perhaps TRBD1 (6 bases). With 4 bases removed from V and 0 bases from J, the gap between germline ends came to 16 bases. Germline CDR1 SNHLY, CDR2 FYNNEI. The CDR3 is 17 amino acids.

The chain joins TRBV15 to TRBJ2-3; D possibly corresponds to TRBD1 (6 bases). The CDR3 runs 17 residues. From germline, CDR1 is LNHNV and CDR2 YYDKDF (reference sequence). V lost 1 base and J lost 8, with 22 bases in between. CDR3 sequence: CATSRGSPGRGLFTQYF. CDR3 in DNA: TGTGCCACCAGCAGAGGCAGCCCGGGCAGGGGCTTGTTTACGCAGTATTTT.

This clone is a singleton in its sample. The rearrangement joins TRBV5-1 to TRBJ1-1; the match to TRBD1 covers 11 bases. CDR3 size: 16 residues. Germline CDR1 reads SGHRS; CDR2 reads YFSETQ. Unmatched junction bases numbered 5, after V lost 4 bases and J lost 0 bases. This chain's CDR3 is CASSPRTGGMNTEAFF. DNA of the CDR3: TGCGCCAGCAGCCCACGGACAGGGGGCATGAACACTGAAGCTTTCTTT.

V and J are TRBV7-9 and TRBJ1-5, with a tentative D call TRBD1 (5 bases). Germline CDR1 reads SEHNR; CDR2 reads FQNEAQ (reference sequence). Trimming removed 2 bases at V and 2 bases at J, with 16 bases between. The CDR3 has 17 amino acids. In DNA, the CDR3 is TGTGCCAGCAGCTTATCCTATAAGGGGCAAGGCAATCAGCCCCAGCATTTT. It specifies CASSLSYKGQGNQPQHF. Using reference TRBV7-9 and TRBJ1-5 for the parts outside the CDR3, the full variable domain is DTGVSQNPRHKITKRGQNVTFRCDPISEHNRLYWYRQTLGQGPEFLTYFQNEAQLEKSRLLSDRFSAERPKGSFSTLEIQRTEQGDSAMYLCASSLSYKGQGNQPQHFGDGTRLSIL.

This clone was picked up one time. The J gene is TRBJ2-7, the V gene TRBV18; TRBD2 is a possible D gene (6 bases). The CDR3 runs to 15 residues. Germline CDR1 and CDR2: KGHSH and LQKENI. The V gene lost 3 bases and the J gene lost 2 bases, with 14 bases spanning the gap. DNA of the CDR3: TGTGCCAGCTCACCCCCCCCGGGGGACCCCTACGAGCAGTACTTC. As protein: CASSPPPGDPYEQYF.

The V gene is TRBV5-1, the J gene TRBJ2-3; D remains ambiguous. The V end lost 0 bases, the J end lost 2 bases, and 10 bases lay between the germline ends. The CDR3 length is 15 residues. Germline V gene data show CDR1 as SGHRS and CDR2 as YFSETQ. The CDR3 DNA sequence: TGCGCCAGCAGCTTGGTCGGGTGGAACACAGATACGCAGTATTTT. This gives the protein CASSLVGWNTDTQYF. Combining the CDR3 with reference TRBV5-1 and TRBJ2-3 gives the whole variable domain KAGVTQTPRYLIKTRGQQVTLSCSPISGHRSVSWYQQTPGQGLQFLFEYFSETQRNKGNFPGRFSGRQFSNSRSEMNVSTLELGDSALYLCASSLVGWNTDTQYFGPGTRLTVL.

This sequence joins TRBV5-1 and TRBJ1-2; D unresolved. This CDR3 spans 14 amino acids. CDR1 SGHRS and CDR2 YFSETQ come from the germline V gene. V lost 0 bases and J 8 bases, leaving 14 bases between the germline ends. Here the CDR3 DNA reads TGCGCCAGCAGCTTGGAGGCCAACACGGGAGGCTACACCTTC. This translates into CASSLEANTGGYTF.

Written as DNA, the CDR3 is TGCACCTTCGACAGGGGGACAGATACGCAGTATTTT. Translated, it gives CTFDRGTDTQYF. V usage is TRBV29-1 and J usage is TRBJ2-3; 9 bases match TRBD1. The length of the CDR3 is 12 residues. Germline V gene sequence: CDR1 SQVTM, CDR2 ANQGSEA.

This chain uses TRBV3-1 (or the pseudogene TRBV3-2) with TRBJ2-7; 7 bases align to TRBD1. Trimming removed 4 bases from V and 2 bases from J; junction bases left unmatched: 8. CDR1 LGHDT and CDR2 YNNKEL come from the germline V gene (reference sequence). CDR3 length equals 15 residues. Written as DNA, the CDR3 is TGTGCCAGCAGCCCCCCGGGGACAGCGACCTACGAGCAGTACTTC. It encodes CASSPPGTATYEQYF.

The V and J genes are TRBV29-1 and TRBJ2-4; 8 bases agree with TRBD1. After removal of 3 bases from V and 4 bases from J, the junction contained 2 bases not matched to a gene. This CDR3 region has 13 residues. The germline V gene has CDR1 SQVTM and CDR2 ANQGSEA. The CDR3 DNA is TGCAGCGTTGAGGGACAGGCGAAAAACATTCAGTACTTC. It is translated as CSVEGQAKNIQYF.

Many counts were recorded for this clone. The chain joins TRBV4-2 to TRBJ2-6; D remains unclear. The CDR3 length is 15 residues. Germline loops: CDR1 LGHNA, CDR2 YNFKEQ. V lost 0 bases and J 0 bases, leaving 3 bases between the germline ends. This CDR3 reads CASSQDNSGANVLTF. The CDR3 nucleotides are TGTGCCAGCAGCCAAGATAACTCTGGGGCCAACGTCCTGACTTTC.

The chain uses TRBV12-3 or TRBV12-4 and TRBJ2-3, with D possibly TRBD1 on 6 matching bases. Trimming left V 5 bases short and J 7 bases short, with 13 bases between. This CDR3 region has 13 residues. CDR3 loop: CASSNRVPNTQYF. Written as DNA, the CDR3 is TGTGCCAGCAGTAACAGGGTTCCGAATACGCAGTATTTT.

The gene calls are TRBV19 and TRBJ2-7; 7 bases are a match to TRBD1. The CDR3 sequence is 14 residues long. Germline values: CDR1 LNHDA, CDR2 SQIVND (reference sequence). Trimming removed 8 bases from V and 3 bases from J; junction bases left unmatched: 10. This CDR3 reads CASRAHRGDYEQYF. In DNA form, the CDR3 reads TGTGCCAGTCGTGCCCACAGGGGCGACTACGAGCAGTACTTC.

The J gene is TRBJ2-3, the V gene TRBV20-1; 9 nucleotides match TRBD2. Germline V gene data show CDR1 as DFQATT and CDR2 as SNEGSKA (reference sequence). This CDR3 region has 19 residues. The V segment lost 3 bases and the J segment 1 base; nucleotides outside the gene matches: 17. The CDR3 reads CSASSWGSATSGRTDTQYF. The CDR3 nucleotides read TGCAGTGCTAGTAGTTGGGGAAGCGCGACTAGCGGACGCACAGATACGCAGTATTTT.

The V gene is TRBV5-1, the J gene TRBJ2-7; D might be TRBD2 (5 bases). Between the trimmed V and J ends, which lost 0 bases and 0 bases, there was a span of 10 bases. Germline loops: CDR1 SGHRS, CDR2 YFSETQ. The CDR3 totals 15 residues. CDR3 coding DNA: TGCGCCAGCAGCTTGGGGACTTCGAGCTCCTACGAGCAGTACTTC. This sequence encodes CASSLGTSSSYEQYF. Full variable domain (remainder filled in from reference TRBV5-1 and TRBJ2-7): KAGVTQTPRYLIKTRGQQVTLSCSPISGHRSVSWYQQTPGQGLQFLFEYFSETQRNKGNFPGRFSGRQFSNSRSEMNVSTLELGDSALYLCASSLGTSSSYEQYFGPGTRLTVT.

This clone turned up a few times. The chain couples TRBV5-1 to TRBJ1-1, with TRBD1 identical over 12 bases. CDR1 is SGHRS and CDR2 is YFSETQ in the germline V gene. The CDR3 has 16 residues. The V and J ends lost 6 bases and 5 bases, in that order; junction bases with no gene match: 11. The CDR3 nucleotides read TGCGCCAGCAAGCCTCCGGGACAGGGGGCTCGGACTGAAGCTTTCTTT. This codes for CASKPPGQGARTEAFF.

The chain has TRBV3-1 (or the pseudogene TRBV3-2) and TRBJ2-5; the D gene is possibly TRBD1 (5 bases). The length of the CDR3 is 13 residues. The V gene lost 4 bases and the J gene lost 5 bases, with 11 bases spanning the gap. Germline V gene sequence: CDR1 LGHDT, CDR2 YNNKEL (reference sequence). The DNA of the CDR3 is TGTGCCAGCAGCCCTTCAGGGATGGAGACCCAGTACTTC. Translation: CASSPSGMETQYF.

This clone was counted only a few times. The rearrangement joins TRBV3-1 (or the pseudogene TRBV3-2) to TRBJ2-7, with 8 positions matching TRBD2. The germline V gene encodes CDR1 LGHDT and CDR2 YNNKEL (reference sequence). Trimming took 4 bases from V and 5 from J; bases not matched to a gene: 7. The CDR3 is 14 amino acids. CDR3: CASSPGLASHEQYF. The CDR3 DNA reads TGTGCCAGCAGCCCTGGACTAGCCAGTCACGAGCAGTACTTC.